This TCR beta chain derives from a study of blood T cells in healthy people across ages. Deletions cut 3 bases from V and 2 bases from J, with 13 bases between. CDR1 is MDHEN, CDR2 SYDVKM, per germline. This CDR3 region has 15 residues. A sample-barcoded 5' primer and a J-beta primer mix were used in a second PCR of about 7 to 11 cycles. All samples gave at least 2.5 million CDR3-containing paired-end reads. Each CDR3 protein gets one entry after TCRdb re-called the 5' RACE reads with MiXCR. This table has around 780,000 distinct CDR3 sequences, just over 55% appearing once. The chain has TRBV28 and TRBJ2-5; possibly TRBD2 for D (6 bases). This receptor was taken from a man aged 40-49 years in good health. The specimen sequenced was blood. The CDR3 region has the DNA TGTGCCAGCAGTTTCGACCGGAGGGCTCAAGAGACCCAGTACTTC. It codes for CASSFDRRAQETQYF.